This is a list of T cell receptor beta chains from one sample in a study of identical twins. In TCRdb, the 5' RACE reads were re-called with MiXCR into one record per CDR3 protein. In the table there are about 1.7 million distinct CDR3 sequences, roughly 35% of which are singletons. The sample comprised cord blood. These receptors all come from a newborn girl in good health. Each CDR3 is given with its conserved first and last residue. A D gene is named only where the DNA matches it firmly.

V,J,D,CDR3
TRBV10-3,TRBJ2-2,-,CAITQENTGELFF
TRBV5-1,TRBJ2-7,-,CASSLVGGGPHEQYF
TRBV10-3,TRBJ2-3,-,CAIGGRAGAQITQYF
TRBV12-3/TRBV12-4,TRBJ1-5,-,CASTSGVNQPQHF
TRBV12-3/TRBV12-4,TRBJ2-5,TRBD2,CASSLSSGGWETQYF
TRBV5-1,TRBJ2-1,TRBD2,CASEKTSGLSSYNEQFF
TRBV7-9,TRBJ2-5,-,CASSLNTLETQYF
TRBV30,TRBJ2-1,-,CAWSVLGTNEQFF
TRBV7-9,TRBJ2-3,-,CASSWRRDTQYF
TRBV21-1,TRBJ2-4,-,CASSKGRGTSGPLYNEQYF
TRBV23-1,TRBJ1-2,-,CASSQRDDNGYTF
TRBV21-1,TRBJ1-5,-,CASSKALRTLNQPQHF
TRBV6-5,TRBJ1-4,-,CASSYGEGNEKLFF
TRBV7-2,TRBJ2-7,-,CASSFSGGHAEQYF
TRBV20-1,TRBJ2-7,TRBD2,CSARGGLAGVGTYEQYF
TRBV29-1,TRBJ1-1,TRBD1,CSAKRTGGFESMNTEAFF
TRBV24-1,TRBJ2-7,-,CATSDSGGTYEQYF
TRBV5-1,TRBJ2-1,TRBD2,CASSYAHTSGYNEQFF
TRBV12-3/TRBV12-4,TRBJ1-3,-,CASRDQALSGNTIYF
TRBV9,TRBJ2-3,TRBD2,CASSPHHELAGFRDTQYF
TRBV28,TRBJ2-7,TRBD1,CASSSGTGSSYEQYF
TRBV3-1,TRBJ2-5,-,CASSQGRRTSEETQYF
TRBV7-9,TRBJ2-5,-,CASSLPGQFQETQYF
TRBV6-4,TRBJ1-1,-,CASSDGMNTEAFF
TRBV12-3/TRBV12-4,TRBJ1-5,-,CASSPRSPDQPQHF
TRBV12-3/TRBV12-4,TRBJ2-5,TRBD1,CASSFGTGLETQYF
TRBV12-3/TRBV12-4,TRBJ2-7,-,CASSLGRTAAYEQYF
TRBV9,TRBJ2-1,-,CASSALRASSYNEQFF
TRBV20-1,TRBJ2-7,TRBD2,CSARTSVYERYF
TRBV29-1,TRBJ1-1,TRBD1,CSVEAGGADTEAFF
TRBV12-3/TRBV12-4,TRBJ1-2,-,CASSNLIYGYTF
TRBV29-1,TRBJ2-2,-,CSVAFGTGELFF
TRBV7-9,TRBJ1-2,TRBD1,CASSLATGAGYTF
TRBV15,TRBJ2-3,-,CATSRGARESTDTQYF
TRBV5-1,TRBJ2-3,TRBD1,CASSCGGQSTDTQYF
TRBV12-3/TRBV12-4,TRBJ1-6,-,CASSTGKSYNSPLHF
TRBV20-1,TRBJ2-3,-,CSAPGLPFTDTQYF
TRBV27,TRBJ2-2,-,CASTTSWGAGGELFF
TRBV5-1,TRBJ2-1,TRBD2,CASSYREVRYNEQFF
TRBV3-1,TRBJ1-2,-,CASSQDWEVGGYTF
TRBV10-3,TRBJ2-7,-,CAISPAEVNEQYF
TRBV20-1,TRBJ2-3,TRBD2,CSAHQRSSGYYTDTQYF
TRBV4-2,TRBJ1-5,-,CASSPRGPRVGQPQHF
TRBV6-5,TRBJ1-2,TRBD1,CASTAGQGVHYGYTF
TRBV12-3/TRBV12-4,TRBJ1-4,TRBD1,CASSKTRDRGEGANEKLFF
TRBV6-5,TRBJ1-4,TRBD1,CASRRDRGEKLFF
TRBV20-1,TRBJ2-7,TRBD1,CSARTGKVYEQYF
TRBV27,TRBJ2-7,-,CASSLGNLDSDEQYF
TRBV11-2,TRBJ2-5,TRBD2,CASSFGTSGVQYF
TRBV5-4,TRBJ2-3,TRBD2,CASSRIGTSGGSTDTQYF
TRBV7-9,TRBJ1-2,-,CASSFSGKNYGYTF
TRBV3-1,TRBJ2-1,TRBD2,CASSPGLAGGPVGNEQFF
TRBV28,TRBJ2-1,TRBD1,CASSLGQGAEQFF
TRBV6-5,TRBJ2-7,TRBD1,CASSLPPGQGTLSYEQYF
TRBV20-1,TRBJ2-3,-,CSARVGSSSTDTQYF
TRBV6-2/TRBV6-3,TRBJ2-4,-,CASQYRGLAKNIQYF
TRBV12-3/TRBV12-4,TRBJ2-3,TRBD2,CAGGGTSGYTDTQYF
TRBV20-1,TRBJ1-6,-,CSAFPGPGNNSPLHF
TRBV6-5,TRBJ1-2,-,CASPPSYGYTF